This T cell receptor beta chain is from a study of identifying expanded T cells in peripheral blood. Assay: immunoSEQ multiplex PCR; the TCRdb copy retains only in-frame clones and omits some. The sample carries 100,000 or so clones, roughly 87% recorded once. About this clone itself: Its antigen is as yet unknown.

During the collection period, no donor immune events like infections were recorded. Study results and caveats: Across healthy donors, higher total template counts meant significantly greater approximately 2-week count variance. Differentially abundant clones: roughly 1.2 between replicates, 15 to 17 at approximately two weeks, 19 to 20 at four.

The CDR3 runs to 12 residues. Germline loops: CDR1 MNHEY, CDR2 SVGAGI. J lost 7 bases, V lost 5 bases, and 4 bases had no gene match. This sequence was found in a person aged 18 to 75 in good health. Sequencing was performed on blood. This rearrangement joins TRBV6-5 to TRBJ1-1; TRBD1 matches at 7 bases. The CDR3 bases are TGTGCCAGCAGTATAAACAGGGGTGAAGCTTTCTTT. Its protein is CASSINRGEAFF.